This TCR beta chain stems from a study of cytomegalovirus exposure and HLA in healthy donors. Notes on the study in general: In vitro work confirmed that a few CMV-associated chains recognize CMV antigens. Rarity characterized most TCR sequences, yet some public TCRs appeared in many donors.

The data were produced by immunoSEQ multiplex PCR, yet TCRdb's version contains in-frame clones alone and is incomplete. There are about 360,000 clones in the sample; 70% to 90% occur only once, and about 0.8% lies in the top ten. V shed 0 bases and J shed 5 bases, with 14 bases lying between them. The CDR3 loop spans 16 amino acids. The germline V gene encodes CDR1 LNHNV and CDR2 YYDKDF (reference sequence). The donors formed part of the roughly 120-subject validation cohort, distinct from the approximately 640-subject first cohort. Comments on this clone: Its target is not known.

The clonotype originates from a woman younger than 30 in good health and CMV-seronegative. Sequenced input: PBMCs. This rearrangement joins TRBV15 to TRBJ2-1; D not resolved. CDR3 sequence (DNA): TGTGCCACCAGCAGAGAGGTTGGTAGAGCCGACAATGAGCAGTTCTTC. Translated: CATSREVGRADNEQFF.